A selection of T cell receptor beta chains follows, all from one sample in a study of cytotoxic CD8 clonotypes in ibrutinib-treated CLL. The protocol was immunoSEQ multiplex PCR, while the TCRdb copy is restricted to in-frame clones and leaves out a portion. This table holds almost 250,000 clones, 60% to 75% found once. The sequencing here drew on PBMCs, taken after 24 months of ibrutinib treatment. These receptors all stem from a human donor with chronic lymphocytic leukemia. Each CDR3 is given with its conserved first and last residue. D genes are given only for firm matches. Size tells how often a clone was seen (once, few, many) or the class of an expanded clone, and some rows leave it out.

TRBV18	TRBJ2-1	few	NA	TGTGCCAGCGACCTCGCGGGAACGAATGAGCAGTTCTTC	CASDLAGTNEQFF
TRBV5-1	TRBJ2-3	few	NA	TGCGCCTCCAATTCGGGAGAGTACACAGATACGCAGTATTTT	CASNSGEYTDTQYF
TRBV4-2	TRBJ1-2	few	TRBD1	TGTGCCAGCAGCCAAGGACAGGGTGAAGGCTACACCTTC	CASSQGQGEGYTF
TRBV28	TRBJ2-7	NA	NA	TGTGCCAGCGGATTCTACGAGCAGTACTTC	CASGFYEQYF
TRBV9	TRBJ2-2	NA	NA	TGTGCCAGCGGAGTGGCGGGAAACACCGGGGAGCTGTTTTTT	CASGVAGNTGELFF
TRBV18	TRBJ2-5	NA	NA	TGTGCCAGCTCACCGTCGATGTACGAGACCCAGTACTTC	CASSPSMYETQYF
TRBV27	TRBJ1-1	few	NA	TGTGCCAGCAGTTTTCTCTCGTTGGGATTTCCCTTT	CASSFLSLGFPF
TRBV9	TRBJ2-5	NA	NA	TGTGCCAGCAGCGTAGAGTTAGGGATACGGGAGACCCAGTACTTC	CASSVELGIRETQYF
TRBV6-5	TRBJ2-1	few	TRBD2	TGTGCCAGCAGTTACTCGGCCAGCGGGAGCAATGAGCAGTTCTTC	CASSYSASGSNEQFF
TRBV6-1	TRBJ1-5	NA	NA	TGTGCCAGCAGTGAGGGGCAGACTAATCAGCCCCAGCATTTT	CASSEGQTNQPQHF
TRBV27	TRBJ2-7	NA	TRBD2	TGTGCCAGCAGTTTGCGGACTAGCGGGAGAGTGGTCGAGCAGTACTTC	CASSLRTSGRVVEQYF
TRBV6-6	TRBJ2-3	NA	NA	TGTGCCAGCAGTCAGGCAATGACACCTCGCACAGATACGCAGTATTTT	CASSQAMTPRTDTQYF
TRBV12-5	TRBJ2-1	NA	NA	TGTGCTAGTGGTTTTGACCTCTACAATGAGCAGTTCTTC	CASGFDLYNEQFF
TRBV21-1	TRBJ2-7	NA	NA	TGTGCCAGCAGCAAAGCGGGGCTAGCGGTGTGGTCCTACGAGCAGTACTTC	CASSKAGLAVWSYEQYF
TRBV5-8	TRBJ2-1	few	NA	TGTGCCACCATCCAAAACTACAATGAGCAGTTCTTC	CATIQNYNEQFF
TRBV5-4	TRBJ2-1	NA	NA	TGTGCCAGTACCGTAGGGGGCTCCTACAATGAGCAGTTCTTC	CASTVGGSYNEQFF
TRBV29-1	TRBJ2-5	NA	NA	TGCAGCGTTTCCAGGGACGAGACCCAGTACTTC	CSVSRDETQYF
TRBV29-1	TRBJ1-5	NA	TRBD1	TGCAGCGTTCGGGGGACAGGGGACAATCAGCCCCAGCATTTT	CSVRGTGDNQPQHF
TRBV11-1	TRBJ2-7	NA	NA	TGTGCCAGCAGCCCGGGTGGGGGGAACTCCTACGAGCAGTACTTC	CASSPGGGNSYEQYF
TRBV25-1	TRBJ1-2	few	TRBD1	TGTGCCAGCAGTGAATGGGACAGGCCCGCTGGCTATGGCTACACCTTC	CASSEWDRPAGYGYTF
TRBV9	TRBJ2-3	NA	NA	TGTGCCAGCAGCGTATCGGAGCCCACAGATACGCAGTATTTT	CASSVSEPTDTQYF
TRBV29-1	TRBJ1-1	NA	NA	TGCAGCGTTGAAGATTGGGGTGACTACACTGAAGCTTTCTTT	CSVEDWGDYTEAFF
TRBV4-3	TRBJ2-1	NA	TRBD2	TGCGCCAGCAGCCAGGAGGTCGGGGCTAGCGGTTGGAATGAGCAGTTCTTC	CASSQEVGASGWNEQFF
TRBV20-1	TRBJ2-5	few	NA	TGCAGTGTCGCATACATCGAGACCCAGTACTTC	CSVAYIETQYF
TRBV2	TRBJ1-5	NA	NA	TGTGCCAGCAGTGCGTTTGGGTCTGGGAACAATCAGCCCCAGCATTTT	CASSAFGSGNNQPQHF
TRBV7-9	TRBJ2-1	NA	TRBD2	TGTGCCAGCAGCCCTACGTCGCGGGGGAGCTCCTACAATGAGCAGTTCTTC	CASSPTSRGSSYNEQFF
TRBV7-2	TRBJ1-2	NA	NA	TGTGCCAGCAGCTTAGCGTACGGGCAGGACTATGGCTACACCTTC	CASSLAYGQDYGYTF
TRBV29-1	TRBJ2-3	NA	NA	TGCAGCGCTCCCACGTTCAGCGGGAGCACAGATACGCAGTATTTT	CSAPTFSGSTDTQYF
TRBV5-6	TRBJ2-6	NA	TRBD1	TGTGCCAGCAGCTACTGGACAGGGGACGGGGCCAACGTCCTGACTTTC	CASSYWTGDGANVLTF
TRBV27	TRBJ2-7	NA	NA	TGTGCCAGCAGTTTATTCTCTACAGGGCTCTACGAGCAGTACTTC	CASSLFSTGLYEQYF
TRBV19	TRBJ1-4	NA	TRBD1	TGTGCCAGTAGCCCAGCGACAGGGGAAAATGAAAAACTGTTTTTT	CASSPATGENEKLFF
TRBV4-3	TRBJ2-1	NA	NA	TGCGCCAGCAGCCGGTACGGGACCGGGAATGAGCAGTTCTTC	CASSRYGTGNEQFF
TRBV18	TRBJ2-2	NA	NA	TGTGCCAGCTCACCAGCGGGAAACACCGGGGAGCTGTTTTTT	CASSPAGNTGELFF
TRBV27	TRBJ2-6	NA	TRBD2	TGTGCCAGCAGTACCACTAGCGCTCCTGGGGCCAACGTCCTGACTTTC	CASSTTSAPGANVLTF
TRBV30	TRBJ2-7	NA	NA	TGTGCCTGGAACCAACAGGGAGCCTACGAGCAGTACTTC	CAWNQQGAYEQYF
TRBV5-1	TRBJ2-2	NA	TRBD2	TGCGCCAGCAGCTTACCGCTAGCGGGAGCCGGGGAGCTGTTTTTT	CASSLPLAGAGELFF
TRBV28	TRBJ1-2	few	NA	TGTGCCAGCAGTCCCGCCCAGGATTGGGCCGCGAACTATGGCTACACCTTC	CASSPAQDWAANYGYTF
TRBV5-1	TRBJ2-7	once	TRBD2	TGCGCCAGCAGCTTGGCGAGCGGGAGGCTAGAGCAGTACTTC	CASSLASGRLEQYF
TRBV7-3	TRBJ2-1	NA	NA	TGTGCCAGCAGTTTTAGCGGTTACAATGAGCAGTTCTTC	CASSFSGYNEQFF
TRBV25-1	TRBJ2-3	NA	NA	TGTGCCACTCGGGGTTTTGGAGATACGCAGTATTTT	CATRGFGDTQYF
TRBV19	TRBJ1-2	NA	NA	TGTGCCAGTAGTATGGCCGCAGGGTACTATGGCTACACCTTC	CASSMAAGYYGYTF
TRBV2	TRBJ2-5	NA	TRBD1	TGTGCCAGCAGTAAGTTCTCCCGGGACAGAGAAGAGACCCAGTACTTC	CASSKFSRDREETQYF
TRBV5-1	TRBJ2-5	NA	NA	TGCGCCAGCAGCTTGGGGAGAAAAGAGACCCAGTACTTC	CASSLGRKETQYF
TRBV4-1	TRBJ1-5	NA	NA	TGCGCCAGCAGCCAAGACGTGCCAGACAGCTCAAGCCATAGCAATCAGCCCCAGCATTTT	CASSQDVPDSSSHSNQPQHF
TRBV6-1	TRBJ2-3	NA	NA	TGTGCCAGCAGTGAAAGGAGCCCCTTCTGGAGCACAGATACGCAGTATTTT	CASSERSPFWSTDTQYF
TRBV27	TRBJ2-7	NA	NA	TGTGCCAGCAGTTTTGGGGGCCCCAGTTACGAGCAGTACTTC	CASSFGGPSYEQYF
TRBV2	TRBJ1-5	few	NA	TGTGCCAGCAGTGTAGAGCGGGGCAATCAGCCCCAGCATTTT	CASSVERGNQPQHF
TRBV27	TRBJ2-3	once	NA	TGTGCCAGCAGCGGCGGGACATCCCGGACGCAGTATTTT	CASSGGTSRTQYF
TRBV5-4	TRBJ2-5	few	TRBD1	TGTGCCAGCAGCAGGACAGGGACCCAAGAGACCCAGTACTTC	CASSRTGTQETQYF
TRBV9	TRBJ1-2	NA	NA	TGTGCCAGCAGCGTAGCGTGGGGAGGGGACTATGGCTACACCTTC	CASSVAWGGDYGYTF
TRBV2	TRBJ2-7	NA	NA	TGTGCCAGCGGAATCTGGACCTACGAGCAGTACTTC	CASGIWTYEQYF
TRBV7-2	TRBJ1-1	few	TRBD1	TGTGCCAGCAGCTTAGTAGGTGTGGGCACAGGGGGGACTGAAGCTTTCTTT	CASSLVGVGTGGTEAFF
TRBV19	TRBJ1-1	NA	NA	TGTGCCAGTAGTTTACCGGGACACCGGTCCACTGAAGCTTTCTTT	CASSLPGHRSTEAFF
TRBV6-1	TRBJ2-7	NA	TRBD2	TGTGCCAGCAGTGGGGGAGCGGGAGGGGCCTACGAGCAGTACTTC	CASSGGAGGAYEQYF
TRBV29-1	TRBJ2-3	NA	NA	TGCAGCGTTGAGGGGAACACAGATACGCAGTATTTT	CSVEGNTDTQYF
TRBV7-9	TRBJ1-2	NA	NA	TGTGCCAGCAGCTTAATGCCACTCTCTAACTATGGCTACACCTTC	CASSLMPLSNYGYTF